Presented here are 14 T cell receptor beta chains from one specimen sequenced in a study of shared clonotypes between healthy human individuals. Clones were read by immunoSEQ multiplex PCR, and TCRdb kept only the in-frame ones, dropping some. This sample has about 2.1 million clones, with about 93% found just once. Only CD45RO-negative cells positively selected for CCR7 counted as naive CD8 cells, so terminally differentiated effector memory CD45RA+ cells were excluded. The sequenced sample consisted of naive CD8+ T cells from PBMCs. Receptor source: a man between 18 and 29 years old in good health. Some clones in this sample may be carry-over from other donors' samples.

The gene calls are TRBV25-1 and TRBJ2-5; 8 nucleotides match TRBD2. This CDR3 has 18 amino acids. The germline V gene has CDR1 MGHDK and CDR2 SYGVNS. J gave up 2 bases and V 6 bases, and 17 bases lay outside the gene matches. CDR3 protein: CASRGSGGKRGYQETQYF. Written as DNA, the CDR3 is TGTGCCAGCAGGGGGTCGGGGGGGAAAAGGGGTTATCAAGAGACCCAGTACTTC.

This chain links TRBV7-8 with TRBJ1-1; no definite D call. CDR3 length: 16 amino acids. Trimming took 1 base from V and 0 from J, leaving 12 bases between them. The germline gives CDR1 SGHVS, CDR2 FQNEAQ. In DNA form, the CDR3 reads TGTGCCAGCAGCTTAGTCTCCAGGCAGCTGAACACTGAAGCTTTCTTT. Its translation: CASSLVSRQLNTEAFF. Complete variable domain (other parts from reference TRBV7-8 and TRBJ1-1): GAGVSQSPRYKVAKRGQDVALRCDPISGHVSLFWYQQALGQGPEFLTYFQNEAQLDKSGLPSDRFFAERPEGSVSTLKIQRTQQEDSAVYLCASSLVSRQLNTEAFFGQGTRLTVV.

V usage is TRBV6-5 and J usage is TRBJ1-1, with 7 bases matching TRBD1. J was trimmed by 0 bases and V by 4 bases; bases with no gene match: 5. This CDR3 has 15 residues. CDR1 MNHEY and CDR2 SVGAGI come from the germline V gene. The CDR3 is CASSFDRAMNTEAFF. The CDR3 nucleotides read TGTGCCAGCAGTTTTGACAGGGCCATGAACACTGAAGCTTTCTTT.

This clone is a singleton in its sample. The chain is built from TRBV30 and TRBJ2-7, with 7 bases fitting TRBD1. V gave up 4 bases and J gave up 0 bases; unmatched junction bases: 3. The CDR3 is 13 amino acids. Germline values: CDR1 GTSNPN, CDR2 SVGIG (reference sequence). The DNA of the CDR3 is TGTGCCTGGAAGACAGGGATCTCCTACGAGCAGTACTTC. Translating it yields CAWKTGISYEQYF.

This clone was seen a single time. For the CDR3, the DNA is TGTGCCAGCAGTTCCCTGCCAGCTAACTATGGCTACACCTTC. This codes for CASSSLPANYGYTF. The genes are TRBV6-5 and TRBJ1-2; D gene ambiguous. Germline-derived CDR1 and CDR2 are MNHEY and SVGAGI. With 4 bases removed from V and 0 bases from J, the gap between germline ends came to 9 bases. This CDR3 is 14 amino acids long.

The chain carries TRBV10-1 and TRBJ2-7; TRBD2 might be the D (5 bases). This CDR3 spans 15 amino acids. V gave up 0 bases and J gave up 5 bases, with 14 bases separating them. Germline lookup yields CDR1 WNHNN and CDR2 SYGVQD (reference sequence). CDR3 region: CASSESTEEVHEQYF. In nucleotides, the CDR3 is TGCGCCAGCAGTGAGTCGACGGAGGAGGTTCACGAGCAGTACTTC.

The CDR3 sequence is CATSTTEGTGGKETQYF. The CDR3 region has the DNA TGTGCCACCAGCACAACAGAAGGGACAGGGGGGAAAGAGACCCAGTACTTC. The genes are TRBV15 and TRBJ2-5; 11 bases map to TRBD1. The ends lost 4 bases at V and 3 bases at J; junction bases unmatched: 10. Germline V gives CDR1 LNHNV, CDR2 YYDKDF (reference sequence). The CDR3 consists of 17 residues.

This chain joins TRBV28 and TRBJ1-1; D unclear. The CDR3 is made up of 16 amino acids. Germline CDR1 is MDHEN and CDR2 is SYDVKM. V lost 3 bases and J lost 4, with 18 bases in between. CDR3: CASSFRTVSRATEAFF. Here the CDR3 DNA reads TGTGCCAGCAGTTTTAGGACCGTTTCGCGGGCCACTGAAGCTTTCTTT.

This sequence joins TRBV4-1 and TRBJ1-1, with D perhaps matching TRBD1 (5 bases). From germline, CDR1 is MGHRA and CDR2 YSYEKL. Trimming pared 0 bases from V and 1 base from J, leaving 9 bases between. The CDR3 is 15 amino acids. CDR3 amino acids: CASSQDRGENTEAFF. CDR3 sequence (DNA): TGCGCCAGCAGCCAAGATCGGGGGGAGAACACTGAAGCTTTCTTT.

V usage is TRBV7-8 and J usage is TRBJ1-5; D may be TRBD1 (5 bases). V dropped 1 base and J dropped 6 bases, with 13 bases sitting between them. CDR1 is SGHVS, CDR2 FQNEAQ, per germline. CDR3 size: 15 residues. This chain's CDR3 is CASSLVGERGQPQHF. CDR3 nucleotide sequence: TGTGCCAGCAGCTTAGTGGGGGAGAGAGGTCAGCCCCAGCATTTT.

This clone was recorded only once. The genes are TRBV6-6 and TRBJ1-2; a possible D gene is TRBD1 (5 bases). The germline CDR1 and CDR2 sequences are MNHNY and SVGAGI (reference sequence). Trimming removed 3 bases from V and 3 bases from J, with 14 bases in between. The CDR3 sequence is 15 residues long. CDR3 amino acids: CASSYLSAGDYGYTF. The CDR3 DNA is TGTGCCAGCAGTTATCTTTCGGCGGGGGACTATGGCTACACCTTC.

The chain is built from TRBV19 and TRBJ2-7, with D possibly being TRBD1 (5 bases). Trimming cost V 8 bases and J 9 bases, with 14 bases left between them. This CDR3 comprises 11 residues. CDR1 is LNHDA and CDR2 is SQIVND in the germline V gene (reference sequence). The CDR3 DNA sequence: TGTGCCAGTTCCTCAGGGCTAGGGCAGTACTTC. Its translation is CASSSGLGQYF.

The V call is TRBV13, the J call TRBJ2-1; 9 bases map to TRBD2. The CDR3 contains 15 residues. From germline, CDR1 is PRHDT and CDR2 FYEKMQ (reference sequence). The J segment lost 8 bases and the V segment lost 1 base, leaving 6 bases of the junction unmatched. CDR3 loop: CASSLVAGVTDEQFF. The DNA for the CDR3 is TGTGCCAGCAGCTTAGTAGCGGGAGTGACCGATGAGCAGTTCTTC.

The V call is TRBV13, the J call TRBJ2-3, with no clear D. Trimming cost V 0 bases and J 5 bases, with 9 bases left between them. Germline V CDR1 and CDR2: PRHDT, FYEKMQ (reference sequence). The CDR3 extends over 14 amino acids. For the CDR3, the DNA is TGTGCCAGCAGCTTAGGGTCAGCAGGAGATACGCAGTATTTT. Translation gives CASSLGSAGDTQYF.